This T cell receptor (beta chain) was profiled in a study of shared clonotypes between healthy human individuals. Whole-study results and caveats: In the sorted subsets, rarefaction showed sequencing was incomplete despite large depth. Naive subsets usually exceeded memory subsets in estimated richness.

This clone came up once. Its antigen is currently unknown. Produced via immunoSEQ multiplex PCR; TCRdb's table is partial and in-frame only. The sample lists 450,000 to 700,000 clones; around 95% were seen once. Cells designated naive CD8 were CD45RO-negative and were positively selected for CCR7, with terminally differentiated effector memory CD45RA+ cells excluded. Trimming stripped 5 bases from V and 4 bases from J, with 10 bases between. CDR1 MNHEY and CDR2 SMNVEV come from the germline V gene (reference sequence). The CDR3 has 13 residues. The rearrangement uses TRBV27 and TRBJ2-3; D is ambiguous. Sequenced input: naive CD8+ T cells sorted from blood. This receptor was identified in a woman aged 25-40 years in good health. This chain's CDR3 is CASSSILADTQYF. The DNA of the CDR3 is TGTGCCAGCAGTAGCATTCTGGCAGATACGCAGTATTTT.